This TCR beta chain stems from a study of technical replicates of blood from four donors. CDR1 and CDR2 from the germline V gene are SGHNT and YYREEE (reference sequence). The CDR3 is 17 residues long. Germline trimming cut 3 bases from V and 0 bases from J; bases unmatched to any gene: 4. Measured with immunoSEQ multiplex PCR; TCRdb has only the in-frame clones, and not every one. The table lists 50,000 to 65,000 clones, almost 95% of them singletons. This rearrangement joins TRBV5-4 to TRBJ1-6; 9 bases map to TRBD1. Sequenced input: PBMCs. This TCR came from a human donor in good health. Some clones in this sample may be carry-over from other donors' samples. The CDR3 DNA reads TGTGCCAGCAGCTGGGGACAGGGCAACTCCTATAATTCACCCCTCCACTTT. Translating it yields CASSWGQGNSYNSPLHF.